This T cell receptor (beta chain) emerged from a study of T cell changes during pregnancy in multiple sclerosis. Using immunoSEQ multiplex PCR, the repertoire was profiled, and TCRdb retains in-frame clones only, with some absent. The sample lists roughly 38,000 clones; about 94% were seen once. The CDR3 loop spans 23 amino acids. The chain has TRBV12-1 and TRBJ2-2; TRBD2 reflects the table's D call only, with no check against the DNA. TRBV12-1 constitutes a pseudogene. This specimen was CD8+ T cells from peripheral blood mononuclear cells, taken in the third trimester of pregnancy. The receptor was isolated from a female donor with multiple sclerosis, enrolled in a pregnancy study. The chain's CDR3 is CASSFGVGGHWDQQTRGNWELFF. In DNA, the CDR3 is TGTGCCAGCAGCTTTGGGGTGGGGGGGCATTGGGATCAGCAAACGAGGGGGAATTGGGAGCTGTTTTTT.